The 30 T cell receptor beta chains reported below all come from one sample, sequenced in a study of Graves' ophthalmopathy and Graves' hyperthyroidism. RNA transcripts were the source from which TCR beta CDR3 regions were amplified. Following a first-round RT-PCR that used HTBI primers, a second-round multiplex PCR was carried out. In TCRdb, the multiplex PCR reads were re-called with MiXCR into one record per CDR3 protein. The table has roughly 1.1 million distinct CDR3 sequences, about 35% seen once; the top ten hold 11%. Sequencing was done on a sample of peripheral blood or thyroid tissue (not recorded which). Receptors were obtained from an adult man with Graves' hyperthyroidism.

This chain links TRBV15 with TRBJ2-2, with D possibly being TRBD1 (7 bases). Germline V gives CDR1 LNHNV, CDR2 YYDKDF (reference sequence). V gave up 3 bases and J gave up 4 bases, with 12 bases separating them. There are 15 residues in the CDR3. The CDR3 nucleotides are TGTGCCACCAGCAGCCGACAGGGAGGCACCGGGGAGCTGTTTTTT. It translates to CATSSRQGGTGELFF.

The chain employs TRBV7-2 and TRBJ1-6, with 7 bases identical to TRBD1. There are 13 residues in the CDR3. The germline CDR1 and CDR2 sequences are SGHTA and FQGNSA. Trimming at V came to 5 bases and at J to 10 bases, leaving 5 bases not matched to a gene. The CDR3 bases are TGTGCCAGCAGCAACAGGGGCCGATCACCCCTCCACTTT. This sequence encodes CASSNRGRSPLHF.

As regards this clonotype: One end of the junction varies from germline; a read error may be responsible. The J gene is TRBJ2-2, the V gene TRBV10-2, with D maybe TRBD2 (5 bases). The length of the CDR3 is 14 residues. Germline CDR1 is WSHSY and CDR2 is SAAADI. As DNA, the CDR3 is TGTGCCAGCAAATTCGCGGGCGGTTTCGGGGAGCTGTTTTTT. It codes for CASKFAGGFGELFF.

This chain joins TRBV7-9 and TRBJ2-3; 7 bases are a match to TRBD2. CDR3 length equals 14 residues. V lost 1 base, J lost 5 bases, and 3 bases stayed unmatched. CDR1 and CDR2 (germline): SEHNR, FQNEAQ (reference sequence). The CDR3 here is CASSLDSSGDTQYF. CDR3 in DNA: TGTGCCAGCAGCTTAGACTCTAGCGGAGATACGCAGTATTTT.

Of note for this clonotype: A much larger clonotype is one base distant, so this may be a read error. This chain uses TRBV7-2 with TRBJ2-2; D gene unclear. The V gene's germline CDR1 is SGHTA and CDR2 FQGNSA. V lost 9 bases to trimming and J lost 7 bases, with 12 bases between them. This CDR3 comprises 12 residues. The CDR3 sequence: CASNENVGELFF. CDR3 DNA sequence: TGTGCCAGTAACGAAAATGTCGGGGAGCTGTTTTTT.

This clonotype was observed at least ten times. The genes are TRBV2 and TRBJ2-6; D remains ambiguous. This CDR3 has 14 residues. Per the germline V gene, CDR1 is SNHLY and CDR2 is FYNNEI. V lost 6 bases and J lost 2, with 8 bases in between. DNA of the CDR3: TGTGCCAGCAGGACCCTAACTGGGGCCAACGTCCTGACTTTC. It is translated as CASRTLTGANVLTF.

This chain connects TRBV6-1 to TRBJ1-1; D gene uncertain. The CDR3 has 13 residues. Germline CDR1 and CDR2: MNHNS and SASEGT. V lost 11 bases, J lost 3 bases, and 16 bases lay in between. The CDR3 sequence: CAGREAFYTEAFF. The CDR3, as DNA: TGTGCCGGCCGGGAGGCTTTCTACACTGAAGCTTTCTTT.

This clonotype was found many times. The rearrangement joins TRBV5-1 to TRBJ1-6; D is uncertain. The CDR3 runs to 15 residues. CDR1 is SGHRS and CDR2 is YFSETQ in the germline V gene. Trimming left V 4 bases short and J 10 bases short, with 18 bases between. The CDR3 reads CASSKDGDGWSPLHF. In DNA, the CDR3 is TGCGCCAGCAGCAAAGACGGAGACGGTTGGTCACCCCTCCACTTT.

V gene TRBV7-6 combines with J gene TRBJ1-6, with 8 bases identical to TRBD1. V trimming: 3 bases; J trimming: 5 bases; junction bases outside the gene matches: 6. The CDR3 length is 16 residues. Germline CDR1 reads SGHVS; CDR2 reads FNYEAQ. CDR3 nucleotide sequence: TGTGCCAGCAGCTTGCAGGCGACAGGGGATAATTCACCCCTCCACTTT. It specifies CASSLQATGDNSPLHF.

This chain joins TRBV20-1 and TRBJ2-2; 9 bases are shared with TRBD2. CDR1 and CDR2 (germline): DFQATT, SNEGSKA (reference sequence). J gave up 3 bases and V 3 bases, and 2 bases lay outside the gene matches. The CDR3 consists of 14 residues. CDR3 DNA: TGCAGTGCTAGGACTAGCGGACACACCGGGGAGCTGTTTTTT. It encodes CSARTSGHTGELFF.

Only a few counts were recorded for this clonotype. V and J are TRBV12-3 or TRBV12-4 and TRBJ2-7; 7 bases line up with TRBD2. CDR3 length: 14 residues. V lost 8 bases and J lost 2; bases outside the gene matches: 9. DNA for the CDR3: TGTGCCAGCGCGGGAGCTTCTTCCGCCTACGAGCAGTACTTC. It codes for CASAGASSAYEQYF.

This clonotype was recorded at least ten times. A read error may explain this, as a much larger clone is one base away. V usage is TRBV25-1 and J usage is TRBJ2-5; D not resolved. CDR1 and CDR2 from the germline V gene are MGHDK and SYGVNS. The CDR3 extends over 10 amino acids. The CDR3 reads CANSEETQYF. DNA of the CDR3: TGTGCCAACAGTGAAGAGACCCAGTACTTC.

On this clonotype: Germline is not matched at one junction end, which may reflect a read error. CDR3 nucleotides: TGTGCCGGCAGCCCTCCAAACAGGGGCGGCTACACCTTC. Its protein product is CAGSPPNRGGYTF. The genes are TRBV9 and TRBJ1-2; 7 bases are a match to TRBD1. The CDR3 length is 13 residues. CDR1 is SGDLS, CDR2 YYNGEE, per germline.

This clonotype was detected only a few times. The rearrangement joins TRBV9 to TRBJ2-2, with a weak D call TRBD1 (6 bases). The V and J ends lost 2 bases and 1 base respectively, with 15 bases between them. The CDR3 loop spans 17 amino acids. Germline V lookup: CDR1 SGDLS, CDR2 YYNGEE. The CDR3, as DNA: TGTGCCAGCAGCGTTCCCCGACAGGCTGAGAACACCGGGGAGCTGTTTTTT. As protein: CASSVPRQAENTGELFF.

The chain has TRBV5-1 and TRBJ1-6; TRBD1 agrees at 10 bases. Germline V gene lookup returns CDR1 SGHRS and CDR2 YFSETQ. Germline trimming cut 4 bases from V and 8 bases from J; bases unmatched to any gene: 9. The CDR3 extends over 16 amino acids. DNA for the CDR3: TGCGCCAGCAGCACGATGACAGGGGGCATGGATTCACCCCTCCACTTT. Translation gives CASSTMTGGMDSPLHF.

This chain connects TRBV7-9 to TRBJ2-7, with D maybe TRBD1 (6 bases). CDR1 is SEHNR and CDR2 is FQNEAQ in the germline V gene (reference sequence). The CDR3 is 19 residues long. V dropped 7 bases and J dropped 3 bases, with 31 bases sitting between them. The CDR3: CASTDSGARKGVGGYEQYF. The CDR3, as DNA: TGTGCCAGCACCGATTCCGGCGCACGCAAGGGGGTAGGTGGCTACGAGCAGTACTTC.

A few counts support this clonotype. The V gene is TRBV10-3, the J gene TRBJ1-5; D is unresolved. Germline CDR1 is ENHRY and CDR2 is SYGVKD. The CDR3 loop spans 12 amino acids. Trimming pared 3 bases from V and 6 bases from J, leaving 6 bases between. CDR3 DNA: TGTGCCATCAGTGACAAGGGTCAGCCCCAGCATTTT. Residues: CAISDKGQPQHF.

The chain combines TRBV7-8 with TRBJ1-5; 8 bases map to TRBD1. The end of the DNA fits TRBJ2-3 better, so the J call may be wrong. The length of the CDR3 is 16 residues. Germline V gene sequence: CDR1 SGHVS, CDR2 FQNEAQ. CDR3 amino acids: CASSSPGTGSNQPQYF. In nucleotides, the CDR3 is TGTGCCAGCAGCAGTCCCGGGACAGGAAGCAATCAGCCCCAGTATTTT.

Ten or more counts support this clonotype. J is TRBJ2-7 and V is TRBV7-9, with 7 bases that match TRBD1. The germline V gene has CDR1 SEHNR and CDR2 FQNEAQ (reference sequence). This CDR3 contains 14 residues. V was pared by 5 bases and J by 2 bases, with 6 bases of the junction left unmatched. This CDR3 reads CASSPPGQTYEQYF. The CDR3 DNA reads as TGTGCCAGCAGCCCCCCGGGACAGACCTACGAGCAGTACTTC. The full variable domain, rest sourced from reference TRBV7-9 and TRBJ2-7, is DTGVSQNPRHKITKRGQNVTFRCDPISEHNRLYWYRQTLGQGPEFLTYFQNEAQLEKSRLLSDRFSAERPKGSFSTLEIQRTEQGDSAMYLCASSPPGQTYEQYFGPGTRLTVT.

In its sample, this clonotype was seen once. CDR3 sequence reads: CASSLGVAGPGANVLTF. Here the CDR3 DNA reads TGCGCCAGCAGCCTCGGGGTGGCGGGACCCGGGGCCAACGTCCTGACTTTC. This rearrangement joins TRBV5-1 to TRBJ2-6, with a weak D call TRBD2 (6 bases). The germline gives CDR1 SGHRS, CDR2 YFSETQ. V was cut by 4 bases and J by 4 bases, with 18 bases left in between. The CDR3 length is 17 residues.

J is TRBJ2-2 and V is TRBV29-1, with D perhaps TRBD2 (6 bases). Germline CDR1 is SQVTM and CDR2 is ANQGSEA. CDR3 size: 14 residues. Trimming took off 8 bases at V and 1 base at J, with 14 bases between the two ends. The CDR3 sequence is CSSRGTVNTGELFF. In DNA form, the CDR3 reads TGCAGCAGTCGGGGGACGGTGAACACCGGGGAGCTGTTTTTT.

The genes are TRBV29-1 and TRBJ2-7; tentatively, D is TRBD2 (8 bases). V dropped 8 bases and J dropped 1 base, with 15 bases sitting between them. Germline CDR1 SQVTM, CDR2 ANQGSEA. The CDR3 loop spans 13 amino acids. The CDR3 loop is CSSGGGRSYEQYF. The CDR3 region has the DNA TGCAGCTCGGGAGGGGGCCGGTCCTACGAGCAGTACTTC.

This rearrangement joins TRBV25-1 to TRBJ2-7; D remains unclear. Trimming removed 5 bases at V and 6 bases at J, with 11 bases between. Per germline, CDR1 MGHDK and CDR2 SYGVNS. The length of the CDR3 is 12 residues. The CDR3: CASSFRLAEQYF. CDR3 nucleotides: TGTGCCAGCAGTTTTCGACTCGCCGAGCAGTACTTC.

This clonotype was seen many times. The rearrangement uses TRBV7-8 and TRBJ2-7; 7 bases line up with TRBD1. Trimming cost V 4 bases and J 6 bases; bases outside gene matches: 3. Germline CDR1 and CDR2: SGHVS and FQNEAQ. This CDR3 comprises 12 residues. Written as DNA, the CDR3 is TGTGCCAGCAGCTCGACAGGGACCGAGCAGTACTTC. It specifies CASSSTGTEQYF.

This clonotype has only a few counts. This likely comes from a read error, as the CDR3 has no conserved phenylalanine or tryptophan at its end. Because the CDR3's place on the DNA is in doubt, the DNA is left out and the CDR3 is given as listed by TCRdb. The V gene is TRBV9, the J gene TRBJ2-6. The CDR3 spans 9 amino acids, including both terminal residues. Germline CDR1 SGDLS, CDR2 YYNGEE. The CDR3 loop is CASSAHGTS.

This chain joins TRBV7-6 and TRBJ2-7; D gene ambiguous. Germline CDR1 SGHVS, CDR2 FNYEAQ. Trimming left V 2 bases short and J 2 bases short, with 10 bases between. The CDR3 has 14 residues. For the CDR3, the DNA is TGTGCCAGCAGCTTACCGAACACCGCCTACGAGCAGTACTTC. It specifies CASSLPNTAYEQYF.

This clonotype was found many times. J is TRBJ2-5 and V is TRBV20-1; D gene ambiguous. The V and J ends lost 3 bases and 1 base respectively, with 3 bases between them. CDR1 DFQATT and CDR2 SNEGSKA come from the germline V gene (reference sequence). CDR3 length equals 11 residues. CDR3 residues: CSASPQETQYF. The CDR3 DNA reads as TGCAGTGCTAGTCCCCAAGAGACCCAGTACTTC.

In its sample, this clonotype was seen a few times. The genes are TRBV4-3 and TRBJ1-6; no clear D gene. V was pared by 1 base and J by 7 bases, with 8 bases between. CDR3 size: 14 residues. Germline-derived CDR1 and CDR2 are LGHNA and YSLEER. The CDR3 coding sequence is TGCGCCAGCAGCCAAGGAAAAGAAAATTCACCCCTCCACTTT. This encodes CASSQGKENSPLHF.

There are many counts of this clonotype. The V gene is TRBV10-3, the J gene TRBJ2-7; a possible D gene is TRBD1 (5 bases). This CDR3 contains 12 residues. V lost 2 bases to trimming and J lost 6 bases, with 8 bases between them. Germline V gene data show CDR1 as ENHRY and CDR2 as SYGVKD. This CDR3 reads CAISETGVEQYF. CDR3 nucleotides: TGTGCCATCAGTGAGACAGGTGTCGAGCAGTACTTC.

The table lists this clonotype with many counts. CDR3 amino acids: CASSVSRDGYTF. CDR3 coding DNA: TGTGCCAGCAGTGTTAGCAGGGATGGCTACACCTTC. The V call is TRBV2, the J call TRBJ1-2, with D perhaps matching TRBD1 (5 bases). This CDR3 contains 12 residues. V dropped 4 bases and J dropped 6 bases, with 9 bases sitting between them. Germline assignment: CDR1 SNHLY and CDR2 FYNNEI.